The rows below give T cell receptor beta chains drawn from one sample of a study of control samples from healthy donors and cancer patients. Some clones are missing from TCRdb's copy, which holds only in-frame ones; the method was immunoSEQ multiplex PCR. The table includes more than 95,000 clones, 83% detected once. Source material: blood. These receptors were taken from a woman between 45 and 65 years old in good health. CDR3s include the opening cysteine and the closing phenylalanine or tryptophan. The D gene is left open where the match is weak. For some rows the clone size is stated as once, few or many, or as a class when expanded; others skip it.

-	-	TRBJ2-1	TRBV7-6	CASSLNPGRTWDEQFF	TGTGCCAGCAGCTTAAACCCTGGGCGGACCTGGGATGAGCAGTTCTTC
-	-	TRBJ2-5	TRBV5-4	CASSLGGPQETQYF	TGTGCCAGCAGCCTGGGGGGCCCACAAGAGACCCAGTACTTC
-	-	TRBJ1-1	TRBV6-5	CASPGARKGVEAFF	TGTGCCAGCCCCGGGGCAAGAAAGGGAGTAGAAGCTTTCTTT
-	-	TRBJ1-2	TRBV15	CATSRGGDGYGYTF	TGTGCCACCAGCAGAGGGGGGGACGGCTATGGCTACACCTTC
once	-	TRBJ1-1	TRBV19	CASSIPPARVMNTEAFF	TGTGCCAGTAGTATACCACCCGCTCGGGTGATGAACACTGAAGCTTTCTTT
-	-	TRBJ2-7	TRBV6-2/TRBV6-3	CASSTGRPSSYEQYF	TGTGCCAGCAGTACCGGGCGTCCGAGCTCCTACGAGCAGTACTTC
-	-	TRBJ2-7	TRBV30	CAWSVDYEQYF	TGTGCCTGGAGTGTTGACTACGAGCAGTACTTC
-	TRBD1	TRBJ1-1	TRBV7-9	CASSPRTGGELSGTEAFF	TGTGCCAGCAGCCCTCGGACAGGGGGGGAGTTATCCGGCACTGAAGCTTTCTTT
-	-	TRBJ1-6	TRBV12-3/TRBV12-4	CASSLGNSPLHF	TGTGCCAGCAGTTTAGGGAATTCACCCCTCCACTTT
many	-	TRBJ2-7	TRBV18	CASSSSWDSYEQYF	TGTGCCAGCTCATCCTCCTGGGACTCCTACGAGCAGTACTTC
-	-	TRBJ2-3	TRBV19	CASSMGRVTDTQYF	TGTGCCAGTAGTATGGGAAGAGTCACAGATACGCAGTATTTT
once	TRBD2	TRBJ2-7	TRBV14	CASSQEWGGRGDEQYF	TGTGCCAGCAGCCAAGAATGGGGCGGGAGGGGCGACGAGCAGTACTTC
-	-	TRBJ1-1	TRBV7-8	CASSLVTGLITEAFF	TGTGCCAGCAGCTTAGTAACAGGGTTGATCACTGAAGCTTTCTTT
-	TRBD2	TRBJ2-7	TRBV19	CASSIRLAGAISYEQYF	TGTGCCAGTAGTATACGACTAGCGGGGGCAATCTCCTACGAGCAGTACTTC
-	-	TRBJ2-1	TRBV5-6	CASSLVAREQFF	TGTGCCAGCAGCTTGGTCGCCCGTGAGCAGTTCTTC
-	-	TRBJ1-5	TRBV5-6	CASSFGPQSNQPQHF	TGTGCCAGCAGCTTCGGGCCGCAATCCAATCAGCCCCAGCATTTT
-	-	TRBJ1-5	TRBV3-1/TRBV3-2	CASSQDIGVGSNQPQHF	TGTGCCAGCAGCCAAGATATAGGGGTAGGTAGCAATCAGCCCCAGCATTTT
-	-	TRBJ2-2	TRBV5-1	CASSLAKTGELFF	TGCGCCAGCAGCTTGGCCAAAACCGGGGAGCTGTTTTTT
-	TRBD1	TRBJ1-6	TRBV25-1	CASRGGTGTNSPLHF	TGTGCCAGCAGGGGGGGGACAGGGACGAATTCACCCCTCCACTTT
once	-	TRBJ2-1	TRBV9	CASSVDNSGDEQFF	TGTGCCAGCAGCGTAGATAATAGCGGCGATGAGCAGTTCTTC
once	-	TRBJ2-3	TRBV27	CASNSRWGQQASTDTQYF	TGTGCCAGCAATAGCAGATGGGGGCAGCAAGCTAGCACAGATACGCAGTATTTT
-	-	TRBJ1-2	TRBV15	CATSREGNSYGYTF	TGTGCCACCAGCAGAGAAGGGAACTCCTATGGCTACACCTTC
-	TRBD1	TRBJ1-4	TRBV6-1	CASSETGGTNEKLFF	TGTGCCAGCAGTGAAACAGGGGGCACTAATGAAAAACTGTTTTTT
once	-	TRBJ1-5	TRBV5-1	CASSLTGLNQPQHF	TGCGCCAGCAGCTTGACGGGGCTCAATCAGCCCCAGCATTTT
once	-	TRBJ1-2	TRBV7-9	CASSLADYGYTF	TGTGCCAGCAGCTTAGCCGACTATGGCTACACCTTC
-	TRBD1	TRBJ1-3	TRBV4-2	CASSRGTDSGNTIYF	TGTGCCAGCAGCCGAGGGACAGACTCTGGAAACACCATATATTTT
-	-	TRBJ2-3	TRBV4-3	CASSQDTGTQYF	TGCGCCAGCAGCCAAGATACGGGTACGCAGTATTTT
-	-	TRBJ1-6	TRBV4-1	CASSQDGRLNSPLHF	TGCGCCAGCAGCCAAGATGGTCGGCTTAATTCACCCCTCCACTTT